A single sample is the source of the 3 T cell receptor beta chains below, sequenced in a study of blood T cell repertoires in COVID-19. Assay: immunoSEQ multiplex PCR; the TCRdb copy retains only in-frame clones and omits some. The sample lists 130,000 or so clones, less than 85% occurring once. Material: peripheral blood. Receptor source: a woman in her sixties or seventies with acute or convalescent COVID-19.

The rearrangement uses TRBV18 and TRBJ1-2, with D tentatively TRBD1 (6 bases). The germline CDR1 and CDR2 sequences are KGHSH and LQKENI. V was shortened by 1 base and J by 4 bases, with 13 bases between the two germline ends. The CDR3 is 15 residues long. The CDR3 reads CASSPQGDFSYGYTF. Written as DNA, the CDR3 is TGTGCCAGCTCACCACAGGGGGATTTCAGCTATGGCTACACCTTC. Full variable domain (outside the CDR3, taken from reference TRBV18 and TRBJ1-2): NAGVMQNPRHLVRRRGQEARLRCSPMKGHSHVYWYRQLPEEGLKFMVYLQKENIIDESGMPKERFSAEFPKEGPSILRIQQVVRGDSAAYFCASSPQGDFSYGYTFGSGTRLTVV.

CDR3 in DNA: TGTGCCAGCAGCGAAATACTTCATCTCTCTGGAAACACCATATATTTT. Its translation: CASSEILHLSGNTIYF. The chain uses TRBV14 and TRBJ1-3, with D hard to call. Germline V gene sequence: CDR1 SGHDN, CDR2 FVKESK. The CDR3 is made up of 16 amino acids. The V and J ends lost 5 bases and 0 bases respectively, with 14 bases between them.

The chain employs TRBV12-5 and TRBJ1-3; D not resolved. This CDR3 spans 13 amino acids. Germline CDR1 LGHNT, CDR2 FRNRAP. The V end was cut by 6 bases, the J end by 2 bases, with 8 bases between. The CDR3 region is CASGGEPGNTIYF. In DNA, the CDR3 is TGTGCTAGTGGGGGAGAACCTGGAAACACCATATATTTT.